The TCR beta chain described here comes from a study of T cell repertoires in cytomegalovirus infection. Study summary: CMV infection and matching HLA type were both indicated by public TCR beta signatures. Study-wide findings and caveats: Predominance within the ex vivo response was attributable to HLA-C-restricted CMV-specific TCR beta clonotypes.

TCRdb re-called the reads with MiXCR, one entry per CDR3 protein. The repertoire holds 500,000 or so distinct CDR3 sequences, approximately 15% seen once, with about 24% in the top ten. The CDR3 sequence is 15 residues long. Germline V gene sequence: CDR1 MGHRA, CDR2 YSYEKL. Trimming pared 2 bases from V and 7 bases from J, leaving 15 bases between. A few counts support this clonotype. Its antigen remains unidentified. The sequencing sample was made of CD8+ T cells from PBMCs. The gene calls are TRBV4-1 and TRBJ2-1, with D possibly being TRBD1 or TRBD2 (5 bases each). This clonotype originated in a human donor in good health (CMV status not recorded). Some clones in this sample may be carry-over from other donors' samples. CDR3 coding DNA: TGCGCCAGCAGCCAAAGGCTAGGGACGTGGAATGAGCAGTTCTTC. Translation: CASSQRLGTWNEQFF.